A single sample gave rise to the 21 T cell receptor beta chains below, sequenced in a study of liver allograft versus peripheral blood T cells. Study details: The study compared liver allograft T cell receptor repertoires against peripheral blood repertoires of liver transplant recipients.

Using its own MiXCR run on the reads, TCRdb lists one record per CDR3 protein. This table has about 9,200 distinct CDR3 sequences, roughly 19% appearing once. The receptors come from a human patient who had a liver transplant. The T cells may come from the graft donor.

By share, this clonotype ranks as medium-sized. The J gene is TRBJ2-1, the V gene TRBV18; TRBD1 might be the D (5 bases). The CDR3 sequence is 15 residues long. Per the germline V gene, CDR1 is KGHSH and CDR2 is LQKENI. The V gene lost 6 bases and the J gene lost 7 bases, with 19 bases spanning the gap. CDR3 sequence: CASSTGEGANNEQFF. As DNA, the CDR3 is TGTGCCAGCTCTACCGGAGAAGGGGCAAATAATGAGCAGTTCTTC.

The chain has TRBV3-1 and TRBJ1-4, with TRBD1 as a possible D gene (6 bases). The CDR3 covers 15 residues. The germline V gene encodes CDR1 LGHDT and CDR2 YNNKEL (reference sequence). Between the trimmed V and J ends, which lost 1 base and 8 bases, there was a span of 14 bases. CDR3 in DNA: TGTGCCAGCAGCCAAGCGGGACAACCTGGCGAAAAACTGTTTTTT. Translated: CASSQAGQPGEKLFF.

This chain uses TRBV12-3 or TRBV12-4 with TRBJ1-6; perhaps TRBD1 as D (6 bases). The germline V and J ends were trimmed by 3 bases and 9 bases, with 18 bases remaining between them. The CDR3 sequence is 16 residues long. The DNA for the CDR3 is TGTGCCAGCAGTTTTTCGTTCGGACAGAGCCTTTCACCCCTCCACTTT. Its protein product is CASSFSFGQSLSPLHF.

The chain has TRBV28 and TRBJ1-5; 11 positions agree with TRBD1. CDR1 is MDHEN and CDR2 is SYDVKM in the germline V gene. CDR3 size: 16 residues. The V and J ends lost 5 bases and 4 bases, in that order; junction bases with no gene match: 7. This CDR3 is CASSPRTGGLNQPQHF. For the CDR3, the DNA is TGTGCCAGCAGTCCTCGGACAGGGGGCCTAAATCAGCCCCAGCATTTT.

Points on this clonotype: A far larger clone lies a single base away; this is likely a read error. The rearrangement links TRBV18 to TRBJ1-2; TRBD2 matches 7 bases. The J call could be wrong; TRBJ2-1 is a better fit for the DNA end. This CDR3 contains 17 residues. The germline V gene has CDR1 KGHSH and CDR2 LQKENI. The CDR3 loop reads CASPPLRSGVVSNEQFF. Written as DNA, the CDR3 is TGTGCCAGCCCACCACTCAGGAGCGGGGTAGTCTCCAATGAGCAGTTCTTC.

This clonotype was seen a few times. The genes are TRBV18 and TRBJ1-5, with TRBD1 matching 8 bases. V gave up 5 bases and J gave up 6 bases; unmatched junction bases: 9. Germline assignment: CDR1 KGHSH and CDR2 LQKENI. The CDR3 has 15 residues. The CDR3 DNA reads TGTGCCAGCTCAGGGACAGGAAAAGATGGTCAGCCCCAGCATTTT. Encoded protein: CASSGTGKDGQPQHF.

This clonotype ranks as medium-sized. V gene TRBV18 combines with J gene TRBJ1-1; possible D gene TRBD1, 6 bases. Deletions cut 5 bases from V and 5 bases from J, with 18 bases between. Germline CDR1 and CDR2: KGHSH and LQKENI. The CDR3 totals 15 residues. The CDR3 spells CASSELSARGTEAFF. The CDR3 nucleotides are TGTGCCAGCTCAGAGTTGTCGGCTAGGGGGACTGAAGCTTTCTTT.

A few counts support this clonotype. The chain uses TRBV20-1 and TRBJ2-3; D not certain. Germline V gene data show CDR1 as DFQATT and CDR2 as SNEGSKA (reference sequence). Trimming left V 1 base short and J 5 bases short, with 7 bases between. The CDR3 consists of 12 residues. CDR3 residues: CSARASLDTQYF. CDR3 coding DNA: TGCAGTGCTAGAGCTAGTCTAGATACGCAGTATTTT.

In this sample, this clonotype is medium-sized. This sequence joins TRBV27 and TRBJ1-4; the D gene is possibly TRBD1 (6 bases). The V end lost 5 bases, the J end lost 10 bases, and 11 bases lay between the germline ends. CDR3 length: 12 residues. Germline V gene data show CDR1 as MNHEY and CDR2 as SMNVEV (reference sequence). The CDR3 sequence is CASSQLQGKLFF. CDR3 nucleotides: TGTGCCAGCAGTCAGTTACAGGGAAAACTGTTTTTT. The variable domain in full, completed from reference TRBV27 and TRBJ1-4, reads EAQVTQNPRYLITVTGKKLTVTCSQNMNHEYMSWYRQDPGLGLRQIYYSMNVEVTDKGDVPEGYKVSRKEKRNFPLILESPSPNQTSLYFCASSQLQGKLFFGSGTQLSVL.

This clonotype came up a few times. The chain uses TRBV9 and TRBJ1-1; TRBD1 agrees at 9 bases. From germline, CDR1 is SGDLS and CDR2 YYNGEE. V dropped 3 bases and J dropped 4; count of bases not matched to a gene: 19. The CDR3 contains 19 residues. The CDR3 sequence: CASSAPPLGGTGRITEAFF. In DNA, the CDR3 is TGTGCCAGCAGCGCGCCGCCCTTGGGGGGGACAGGGCGGATCACTGAAGCTTTCTTT.

This clonotype is termed medium-sized. The V gene is TRBV11-2, the J gene TRBJ2-6; no firm D call. The germline V and J ends were trimmed by 4 bases and 8 bases, with 3 bases remaining between them. CDR1 and CDR2 from the germline V gene are SGHAT and FQNNGV. This CDR3 is 11 amino acids long. In DNA, the CDR3 is TGTGCCAGCAGCTACTCCAACGTCCTGACTTTC. Protein sequence: CASSYSNVLTF. Variable domain in full (rest from reference TRBV11-2 and TRBJ2-6): EAGVAQSPRYKIIEKRQSVAFWCNPISGHATLYWYQQILGQGPKLLIQFQNNGVVDDSQLPKDRFSAERLKGVDSTLKIQPAKLEDSAVYLCASSYSNVLTFGAGSRLTVL.

This clonotype occurred a few times. The rearrangement joins TRBV27 to TRBJ2-7; 7 bases line up with TRBD1. With V trimmed by 3 bases and J by 0 bases, 5 bases remained unmatched. From germline, CDR1 is MNHEY and CDR2 SMNVEV (reference sequence). The CDR3 length is 15 residues. CDR3 amino acids: CASSLARGSSYEQYF. The DNA of the CDR3 is TGTGCCAGCAGTTTGGCCAGGGGGAGCTCCTACGAGCAGTACTTC.

This clonotype is termed medium-sized. The V gene is TRBV6-5, the J gene TRBJ2-3; D possibly corresponds to TRBD2 (6 bases). V was clipped by 2 bases and J by 5 bases, with 14 bases between them. The length of the CDR3 is 15 residues. Germline CDR1 MNHEY, CDR2 SVGAGI. CDR3 sequence: CASSYSGGLRDTQYF. CDR3 nucleotide sequence: TGTGCCAGCAGTTACAGTGGGGGGTTAAGAGATACGCAGTATTTT.

This clonotype is termed medium-sized (0.01 to 0.1%). V gene TRBV10-3 combines with J gene TRBJ1-4, with 9 positions matching TRBD1. After removal of 5 bases from V and 7 bases from J, the junction contained 5 bases not matched to a gene. The CDR3 runs to 14 residues. CDR1 and CDR2 (germline): ENHRY, SYGVKD. CDR3 loop: CAISPGTGSEKLFF. The DNA of the CDR3 is TGTGCCATCAGTCCCGGGACAGGGTCTGAAAAACTGTTTTTT.

This clonotype has only one observation. A read error may be the cause here, since a much bigger clone is one base away. This chain links TRBV28 with TRBJ1-4, with TRBD1 as a possible D gene (5 bases). The germline CDR1 and CDR2 sequences are MDHEN and SYDVKM. The CDR3 length is 17 residues. V lost 2 bases and J lost 7, with 20 bases in between. The CDR3 loop is CASSLGDLGAGGEKLFF. Written as DNA, the CDR3 is TGTGCCAGCAGTTTAGGGGACCTAGGGGCGGGAGGTGAAAAACTGTTTTTT.

By share, this clonotype ranks as medium-sized (0.01 to 0.1%). The rearrangement uses TRBV6-2 or TRBV6-3 and TRBJ1-2, with 9 bases lining up with TRBD1. Germline-derived CDR1 and CDR2 are MNHEY and SVGEGT. The CDR3 covers 14 residues. Trimming took 2 bases from V and 8 from J; bases not matched to a gene: 6. CDR3 in amino acids: CASSYQGQGRGYTF. Here the CDR3 DNA reads TGTGCCAGCAGTTACCAGGGACAGGGAAGGGGCTACACCTTC.

Within the sample, this clonotype is medium-sized. This chain links TRBV19 with TRBJ1-1, with 7 bases matching TRBD1. The CDR3 totals 12 residues. The J segment lost 3 bases and the V segment lost 10 bases, leaving 5 bases of the junction unmatched. CDR1 and CDR2 from the germline V gene are LNHDA and SQIVND (reference sequence). CDR3 nucleotides: TGTGCCATAAAGCAGGGGGACACTGAAGCTTTCTTT. Translating gives CAIKQGDTEAFF.

This clonotype is medium-sized. The rearrangement joins TRBV19 to TRBJ2-1, with D possibly being TRBD2 (7 bases). Per the germline V gene, CDR1 is LNHDA and CDR2 is SQIVND (reference sequence). The CDR3 is made up of 14 amino acids. Deletions cut 5 bases from V and 6 bases from J, with 14 bases between. The CDR3 protein is CASSYGQRGNEQFF. CDR3 coding DNA: TGTGCCAGTAGTTATGGACAGCGGGGCAATGAGCAGTTCTTC.

This clonotype is labeled medium-sized. The chain is built from TRBV19 and TRBJ2-4; tentatively, D is TRBD1 (6 bases). In germline, CDR1 is LNHDA, CDR2 SQIVND (reference sequence). The CDR3 has 11 residues. The V and J ends lost 4 bases and 8 bases respectively, with 6 bases between them. In DNA, the CDR3 is TGTGCCAGTAGTAACAGGGACATTCAGTACTTC. This sequence encodes CASSNRDIQYF.

This clonotype is termed medium-sized. The chain joins TRBV29-1 to TRBJ1-1; possible D gene TRBD1, 6 bases. The CDR3 contains 11 residues. The V and J ends lost 4 bases and 8 bases respectively, with 11 bases between them. From germline, CDR1 is SQVTM and CDR2 ANQGSEA. This chain's CDR3 is CSVGGHGEAFF. The CDR3, as DNA: TGCAGCGTTGGGGGACACGGAGAAGCTTTCTTT.

In this sample, this clonotype is medium-sized. The chain employs TRBV19 and TRBJ1-2, with 7 bases aligning to TRBD1. This CDR3 contains 13 residues. The germline CDR1 and CDR2 sequences are LNHDA and SQIVND (reference sequence). After removal of 7 bases from V and 6 bases from J, the junction contained 8 bases not matched to a gene. Here the CDR3 reads CASKTTGKDGYTF. The CDR3 bases are TGTGCCAGTAAAACGACAGGGAAAGATGGCTACACCTTC.